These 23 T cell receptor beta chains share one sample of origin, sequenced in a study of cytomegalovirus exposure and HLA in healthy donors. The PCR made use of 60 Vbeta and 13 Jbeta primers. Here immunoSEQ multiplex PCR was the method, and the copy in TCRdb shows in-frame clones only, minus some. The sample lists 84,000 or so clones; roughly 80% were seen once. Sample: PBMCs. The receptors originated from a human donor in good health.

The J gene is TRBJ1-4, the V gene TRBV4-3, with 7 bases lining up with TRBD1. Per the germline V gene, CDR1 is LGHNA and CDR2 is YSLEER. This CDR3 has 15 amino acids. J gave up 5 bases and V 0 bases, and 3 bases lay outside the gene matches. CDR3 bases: TGCGCCAGCAGCCAAGATCCGGGACAGAATGAAAAACTGTTTTTT. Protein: CASSQDPGQNEKLFF.

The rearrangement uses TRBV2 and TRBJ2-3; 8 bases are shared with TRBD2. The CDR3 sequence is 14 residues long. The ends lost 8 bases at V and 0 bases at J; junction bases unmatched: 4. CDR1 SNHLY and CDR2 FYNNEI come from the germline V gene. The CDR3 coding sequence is TGTGCCAGCGGGACTAGTCTGAGCACAGATACGCAGTATTTT. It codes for CASGTSLSTDTQYF.

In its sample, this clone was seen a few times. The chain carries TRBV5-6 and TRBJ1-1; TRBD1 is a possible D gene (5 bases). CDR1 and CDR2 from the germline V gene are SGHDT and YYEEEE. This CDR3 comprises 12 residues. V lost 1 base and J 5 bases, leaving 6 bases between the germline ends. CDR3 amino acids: CASSLRQTEAFF. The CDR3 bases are TGTGCCAGCAGCTTGAGACAGACTGAAGCTTTCTTT.

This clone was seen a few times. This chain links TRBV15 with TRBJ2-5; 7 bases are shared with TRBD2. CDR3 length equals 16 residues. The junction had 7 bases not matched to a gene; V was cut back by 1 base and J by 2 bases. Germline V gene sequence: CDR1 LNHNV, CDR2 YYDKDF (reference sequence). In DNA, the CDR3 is TGTGCCACCAGCAGAGGAACCGGGACTAATCAAGAGACCCAGTACTTC. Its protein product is CATSRGTGTNQETQYF.

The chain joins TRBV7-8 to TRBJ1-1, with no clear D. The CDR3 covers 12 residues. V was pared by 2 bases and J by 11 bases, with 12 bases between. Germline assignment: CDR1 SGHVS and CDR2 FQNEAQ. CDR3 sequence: CASSLSEGGAFF. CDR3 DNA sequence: TGTGCCAGCAGCTTATCGGAGGGTGGGGCTTTCTTT. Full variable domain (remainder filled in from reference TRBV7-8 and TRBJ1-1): GAGVSQSPRYKVAKRGQDVALRCDPISGHVSLFWYQQALGQGPEFLTYFQNEAQLDKSGLPSDRFFAERPEGSVSTLKIQRTQQEDSAVYLCASSLSEGGAFFGQGTRLTVV.

The CDR3 nucleotides read TGTGCCAGCAGTGAATTGGGAGGTGGGGAGACCCAGTACTTC. Translated, it gives CASSELGGGETQYF. The V gene is TRBV2, the J gene TRBJ2-5; a possible D gene is TRBD2 (6 bases). Germline values: CDR1 SNHLY, CDR2 FYNNEI. With 2 bases removed from V and 5 bases from J, the gap between germline ends came to 12 bases. The CDR3 extends over 14 amino acids.

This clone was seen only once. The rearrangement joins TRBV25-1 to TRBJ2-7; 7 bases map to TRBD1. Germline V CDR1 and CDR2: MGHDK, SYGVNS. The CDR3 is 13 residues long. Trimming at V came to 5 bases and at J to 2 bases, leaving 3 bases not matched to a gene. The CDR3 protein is CASSKQGTYEQYF. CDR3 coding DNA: TGTGCCAGCAGTAAACAGGGGACCTACGAGCAGTACTTC.

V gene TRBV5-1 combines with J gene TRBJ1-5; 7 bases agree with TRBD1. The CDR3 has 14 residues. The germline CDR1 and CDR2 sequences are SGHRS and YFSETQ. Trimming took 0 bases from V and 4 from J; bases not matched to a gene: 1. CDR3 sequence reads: CASSLGDRNQPQHF. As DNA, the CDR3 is TGCGCCAGCAGCTTGGGGGACAGAAATCAGCCCCAGCATTTT.

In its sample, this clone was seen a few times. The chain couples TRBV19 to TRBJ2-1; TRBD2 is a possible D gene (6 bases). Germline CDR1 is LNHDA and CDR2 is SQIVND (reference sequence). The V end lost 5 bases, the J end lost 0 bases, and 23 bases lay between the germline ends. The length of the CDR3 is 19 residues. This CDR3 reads CASSSSGLGTTPSYNEQFF. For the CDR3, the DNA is TGTGCCAGTAGTTCATCGGGACTCGGTACCACCCCCTCCTACAATGAGCAGTTCTTC.

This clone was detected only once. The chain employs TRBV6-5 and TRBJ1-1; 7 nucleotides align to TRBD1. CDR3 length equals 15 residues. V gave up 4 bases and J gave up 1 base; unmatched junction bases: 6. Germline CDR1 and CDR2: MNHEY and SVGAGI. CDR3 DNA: TGTGCCAGCAGTTTTCCGGGACAGCAGAACACTGAAGCTTTCTTT. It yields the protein CASSFPGQQNTEAFF.

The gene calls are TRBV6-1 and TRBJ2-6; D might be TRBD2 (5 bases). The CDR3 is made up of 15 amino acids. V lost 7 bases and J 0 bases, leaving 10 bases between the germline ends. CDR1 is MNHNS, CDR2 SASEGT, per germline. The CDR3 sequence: CASTHGNSGANVLTF. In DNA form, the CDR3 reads TGTGCCAGCACCCACGGGAACTCTGGGGCCAACGTCCTGACTTTC.

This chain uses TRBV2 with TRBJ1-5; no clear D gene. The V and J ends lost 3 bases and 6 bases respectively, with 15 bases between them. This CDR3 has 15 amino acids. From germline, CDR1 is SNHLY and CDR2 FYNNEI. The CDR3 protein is CASSEYVWAGQPQHF. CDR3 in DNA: TGTGCCAGCAGTGAGTATGTGTGGGCCGGTCAGCCCCAGCATTTT.

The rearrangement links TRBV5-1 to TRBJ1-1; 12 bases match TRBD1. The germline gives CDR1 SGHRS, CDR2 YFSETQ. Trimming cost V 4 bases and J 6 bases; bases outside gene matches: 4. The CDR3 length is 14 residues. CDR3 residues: CASSTGQGAAEAFF. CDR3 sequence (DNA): TGCGCCAGCAGCACGGGACAGGGGGCGGCTGAAGCTTTCTTT. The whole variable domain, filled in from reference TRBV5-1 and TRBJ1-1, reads KAGVTQTPRYLIKTRGQQVTLSCSPISGHRSVSWYQQTPGQGLQFLFEYFSETQRNKGNFPGRFSGRQFSNSRSEMNVSTLELGDSALYLCASSTGQGAAEAFFGQGTRLTVV.

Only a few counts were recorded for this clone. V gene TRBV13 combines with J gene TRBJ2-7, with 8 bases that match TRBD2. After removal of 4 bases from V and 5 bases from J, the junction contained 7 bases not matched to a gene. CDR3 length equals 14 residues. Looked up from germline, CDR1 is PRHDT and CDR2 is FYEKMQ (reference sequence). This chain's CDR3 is CASSSRGAAHEQYF. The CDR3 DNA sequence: TGTGCCAGCAGCTCGCGGGGGGCTGCCCACGAGCAGTACTTC.

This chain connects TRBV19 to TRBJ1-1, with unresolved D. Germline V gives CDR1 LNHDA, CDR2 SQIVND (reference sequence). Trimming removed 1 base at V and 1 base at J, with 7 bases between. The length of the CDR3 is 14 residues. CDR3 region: CASSIGYRNTEAFF. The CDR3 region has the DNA TGTGCCAGTAGTATAGGGTACAGGAACACTGAAGCTTTCTTT.

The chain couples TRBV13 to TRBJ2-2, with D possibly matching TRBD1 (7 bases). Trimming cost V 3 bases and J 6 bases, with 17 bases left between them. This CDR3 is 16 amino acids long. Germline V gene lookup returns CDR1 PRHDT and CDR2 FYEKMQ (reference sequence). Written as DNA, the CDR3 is TGTGCCAGCAGCTTCAGCGGAGGGGGCTCGCCCGGGGAGCTGTTTTTT. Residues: CASSFSGGGSPGELFF.

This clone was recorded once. Here the CDR3 reads CASSIDGLPREDEQFF. In DNA, the CDR3 is TGTGCCAGTAGTATAGACGGACTGCCGAGAGAGGATGAGCAGTTCTTC. The rearrangement links TRBV19 to TRBJ2-1; TRBD2 is a possible D gene (5 bases). Trimming pared 0 bases from V and 8 bases from J, leaving 17 bases between. This CDR3 has 16 residues. Germline CDR1 LNHDA, CDR2 SQIVND (reference sequence).

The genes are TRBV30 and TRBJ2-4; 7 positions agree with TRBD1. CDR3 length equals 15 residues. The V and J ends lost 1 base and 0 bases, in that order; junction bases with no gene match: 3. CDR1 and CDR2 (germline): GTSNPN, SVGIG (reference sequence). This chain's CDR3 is CAWSGTGLAKNIQYF. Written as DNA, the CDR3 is TGTGCCTGGAGTGGGACAGGTTTAGCCAAAAACATTCAGTACTTC.

The CDR3 is CAWGVGGNEQFF. CDR3 nucleotides: TGTGCCTGGGGGGTGGGGGGTAATGAGCAGTTCTTC. The chain is built from TRBV30 and TRBJ2-1, with TRBD2 as a possible D gene (6 bases). From germline, CDR1 is GTSNPN and CDR2 SVGIG (reference sequence). Deletions cut 5 bases from V and 7 bases from J, with 12 bases between. CDR3 length: 12 residues.

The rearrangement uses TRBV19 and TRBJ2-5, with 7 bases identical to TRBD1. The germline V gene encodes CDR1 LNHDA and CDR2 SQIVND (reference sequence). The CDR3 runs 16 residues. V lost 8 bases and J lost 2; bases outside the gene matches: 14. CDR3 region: CASSPGTASFQETQYF. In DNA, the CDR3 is TGTGCCAGTTCGCCCGGGACAGCTTCTTTTCAAGAGACCCAGTACTTC.

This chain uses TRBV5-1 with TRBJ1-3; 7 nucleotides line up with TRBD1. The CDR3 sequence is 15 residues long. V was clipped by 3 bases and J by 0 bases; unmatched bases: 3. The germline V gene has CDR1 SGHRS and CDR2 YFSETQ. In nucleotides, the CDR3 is TGCGCCAGCAGCTCGACAGGGAACTCTGGAAACACCATATATTTT. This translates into CASSSTGNSGNTIYF.

DNA for the CDR3: TGTGCCAGCAGCCCTCCGGTGAAGGGGAAGGAAAAACTGTTTTTT. Its translation is CASSPPVKGKEKLFF. This chain links TRBV11-2 with TRBJ1-4; D might be TRBD1 (5 bases). Germline CDR1 is SGHAT and CDR2 is FQNNGV. The CDR3 runs 15 residues. Trimming removed 5 bases from V and 8 bases from J, with 18 bases in between.

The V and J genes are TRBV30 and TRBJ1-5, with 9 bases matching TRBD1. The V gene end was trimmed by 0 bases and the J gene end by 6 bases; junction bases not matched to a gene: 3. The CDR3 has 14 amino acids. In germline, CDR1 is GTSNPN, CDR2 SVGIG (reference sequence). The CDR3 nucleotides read TGTGCCTGGAGTGTAGACAGGGGGTCTCAGCCCCAGCATTTT. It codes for CAWSVDRGSQPQHF.